The 19 T cell receptor beta chains below all came from one sample that was sequenced in a study of T cells in Graves' hyperthyroidism and ophthalmopathy (dated by TCRdb to 2018 to 2020). The receptor library was made with multiplex PCR. Sequencing took place on an Illumina HiSeq 2000. Amplification of TCR beta CDR3 regions was carried out from RNA transcripts. The first round of RT-PCR for the TCR CDR3 was performed with the HTBI primer set and the Qiagen OneStep RT-PCR kit. TCRdb reprocessed the public reads (quality trimming at Q25 with fastp, clone calling with MiXCR) and kept in-frame beta chains. Each entry merges the rows of one CDR3 protein and shows their most common DNA and genes. In this sample the table shows 250,000 or so distinct CDR3 sequences, 16% of which occur a single time. The ten largest clones add up to more than 25% of the sample. Sequenced: blood. Receptors were obtained from a woman between 18 and 29 years old with Graves' ophthalmopathy.

This clonotype was seen at least ten times. In DNA form, the CDR3 reads TGTGCCAGCAGCGGGCCCGCTGAAGCTTTCTTT. Translation gives CASSGPAEAFF. This chain joins TRBV3-1 and TRBJ1-1; no firm D call. Trimming removed 5 bases at V and 6 bases at J, with 7 bases between. This CDR3 is built from 11 residues. In germline, CDR1 is LGHDT, CDR2 YNNKEL (reference sequence).

In its sample, this clonotype was seen many times. The J gene is TRBJ2-6, the V gene TRBV7-6; the D is unclear. V was trimmed by 1 base and J by 2 bases, leaving 9 bases between them. The germline CDR1 and CDR2 sequences are SGHVS and FNYEAQ. This CDR3 has 16 residues. As DNA, the CDR3 is TGTGCCAGCAGCTTAGGGGTTGGGACTGGGGCCAACGTCCTGACTTTC. Its protein is CASSLGVGTGANVLTF.

This clonotype appeared many times. This chain joins TRBV3-1 and TRBJ1-1; no reliable D call. The CDR3 runs to 13 residues. V was trimmed by 1 base and J by 8 bases, leaving 11 bases between them. Germline-derived CDR1 and CDR2 are LGHDT and YNNKEL (reference sequence). The CDR3 here is CASSQGRSAEAFF. CDR3 nucleotide sequence: TGTGCCAGCAGCCAAGGCAGGAGCGCCGAAGCTTTCTTT.

This clonotype showed up many times. CDR3 in amino acids: CASSFLDTEAFF. The CDR3 region has the DNA TGTGCCAGCAGCTTCCTGGACACTGAAGCTTTCTTT. The rearrangement joins TRBV5-6 to TRBJ1-1; D is unclear. CDR3 length: 12 amino acids. Trimming shortened V by 2 bases and J by 3 bases, and 5 bases separated the two germline ends. CDR1 and CDR2 from the germline V gene are SGHDT and YYEEEE.

This clonotype appeared many times. The genes are TRBV20-1 and TRBJ2-5; TRBD2 aligns across 9 bases. V lost 2 bases and J lost 1; bases outside the gene matches: 5. This CDR3 region has 15 residues. The germline V gene encodes CDR1 DFQATT and CDR2 SNEGSKA (reference sequence). CDR3 protein: CSARRASGAQETQYF. The CDR3 DNA reads as TGCAGTGCTAGAAGGGCTAGCGGGGCCCAAGAGACCCAGTACTTC.

This clonotype was seen repeatedly, ten times or more. The V and J genes are TRBV11-2 and TRBJ2-5, with D maybe TRBD1 (7 bases). There are 15 residues in the CDR3. Per germline, CDR1 SGHAT and CDR2 FQNNGV. The V gene lost 5 bases and the J gene lost 2 bases, with 15 bases spanning the gap. The CDR3 protein is CASSNRGLHQETQYF. In DNA form, the CDR3 reads TGTGCCAGCAGCAACAGGGGACTTCATCAAGAGACCCAGTACTTC.

Of note for this clonotype: Since a much larger clone is just one base distant, this may be a read error. The chain links TRBV20-1 to TRBJ1-1; 7 bases agree with TRBD1. CDR3 size: 14 residues. The germline V gene encodes CDR1 DFQATT and CDR2 SNEGSKA (reference sequence). J was trimmed by 4 bases and V by 6 bases; bases with no gene match: 11. This CDR3 is CSATRGRGFTEAFF. For the CDR3, the DNA is TGCAGTGCCACGAGAGGCAGGGGGTTCACTGAAGCTTTCTTT.

The chain couples TRBV20-1 to TRBJ2-7, with D unclear. Germline CDR1 DFQATT, CDR2 SNEGSKA (reference sequence). The ends were cut back, 3 bases at V and 4 bases at J, with 7 bases in the middle. The CDR3 sequence is 11 residues long. The CDR3 nucleotides are TGCAGTGCTAGCGAAGCATACGAGCAGTACTTC. Translation gives CSASEAYEQYF.

The sample holds many counts of this clonotype. The V and J genes are TRBV27 and TRBJ2-7; TRBD2 matches 7 bases. Germline values: CDR1 MNHEY, CDR2 SMNVEV (reference sequence). J lost 3 bases, V lost 6 bases, and 11 bases had no gene match. The CDR3 totals 15 residues. CDR3 sequence (DNA): TGTGCCAGCAGCCCCTCGCGGGAGTTGTTCTACGAGCAGTACTTC. Its protein product is CASSPSRELFYEQYF.

This chain uses TRBV7-9 with TRBJ2-5; D ambiguous. Looked up from germline, CDR1 is SEHNR and CDR2 is FQNEAQ (reference sequence). V was cut by 5 bases and J by 5 bases, with 15 bases left in between. The CDR3 consists of 14 residues. The CDR3: CASSPRLTAETQYF. CDR3 DNA sequence: TGTGCCAGCAGCCCCAGGCTTACGGCGGAGACCCAGTACTTC.

At least ten counts were recorded for this clonotype. The gene calls are TRBV28 and TRBJ1-2; TRBD1 aligns across 7 bases. Germline V gene data show CDR1 as MDHEN and CDR2 as SYDVKM. Losses at the gene ends were 6 bases for V and 0 bases for J; bases not matched to a gene: 7. The CDR3 has 15 amino acids. CDR3 nucleotide sequence: TGTGCCAGCAGGGGGGACAGCCCAACTAACTATGGCTACACCTTC. Translating it yields CASRGDSPTNYGYTF.

There are many counts of this clonotype. CDR3 sequence: CASTPGTSGGLRQETQYF. For the CDR3, the DNA is TGTGCCAGCACTCCCGGGACTAGCGGGGGGTTGCGTCAAGAGACCCAGTACTTC. The V gene is TRBV6-1, the J gene TRBJ2-5, with 15 nucleotides matching TRBD2. CDR1 and CDR2 from the germline V gene are MNHNS and SASEGT. CDR3 size: 18 residues. V lost 7 bases and J lost 2; bases outside the gene matches: 11.

This clonotype was seen at least ten times. The chain has TRBV27 and TRBJ2-3; D is undetermined. In germline, CDR1 is MNHEY, CDR2 SMNVEV (reference sequence). V lost 0 bases and J 5 bases, leaving 15 bases between the germline ends. The CDR3 extends over 16 amino acids. The DNA of the CDR3 is TGTGCCAGCAGTTTATCGGAGCACCTCGGAGTAGATACGCAGTATTTT. The encoded protein is CASSLSEHLGVDTQYF.

The CDR3 sequence is CASTPGPSGYNEQFF. The CDR3 DNA is TGTGCCAGTACGCCCGGGCCTAGCGGCTACAATGAGCAGTTCTTC. V is TRBV19 and J is TRBJ2-1; 7 nucleotides agree with TRBD2. Germline V gives CDR1 LNHDA, CDR2 SQIVND (reference sequence). This CDR3 region has 15 residues. The J segment lost 3 bases and the V segment lost 7 bases, leaving 9 bases of the junction unmatched.

This clonotype was counted ten times or more. J is TRBJ2-3 and V is TRBV12-3 or TRBV12-4, with D perhaps assigned TRBD1 or TRBD2 (6 bases each). The CDR3 loop spans 14 amino acids. With 6 bases removed from V and 0 bases from J, the gap between germline ends came to 10 bases. The CDR3 bases are TGTGCCAGCAGCACGGGGGCCAGCACAGATACGCAGTATTTT. Translating it yields CASSTGASTDTQYF.

Ten or more counts support this clonotype. A much more abundant neighbour one base away suggests this may be a read error. The V and J genes are TRBV2 and TRBJ1-1; 9 bases are shared with TRBD1. The CDR3 covers 15 residues. Germline V lookup: CDR1 SNHLY, CDR2 FYNNEI. In DNA form, the CDR3 reads TGTGCCAGCAGTAGATGGGACAGGGATAACACTGAAGCTTCCTTT. Translated: CASSRWDRDNTEASF.

The sample holds many counts of this clonotype. The gene calls are TRBV5-1 and TRBJ2-7; no definite D call. Germline CDR1 reads SGHRS; CDR2 reads YFSETQ. V lost 4 bases and J lost 6, with 20 bases in between. The CDR3 has 15 amino acids. The CDR3 protein is CASSEEGRSVSEQYF. Here the CDR3 DNA reads TGCGCCAGCAGCGAAGAAGGACGGTCTGTGTCCGAGCAGTACTTC.

In its sample, this clonotype was seen a few times. V and J are TRBV9 and TRBJ1-4; no firm D call. Germline V lookup: CDR1 SGDLS, CDR2 YYNGEE. The CDR3 has 16 amino acids. V dropped 0 bases and J dropped 0 bases, with 9 bases sitting between them. Here the CDR3 reads CASSVEKVPTNEKLFF. In nucleotides, the CDR3 is TGTGCCAGCAGCGTAGAGAAAGTACCAACTAATGAAAAACTGTTTTTT.

Ten or more counts support this clonotype. V and J are TRBV7-2 and TRBJ1-2; a weak D match, TRBD1 (6 bases). The CDR3 covers 19 residues. Germline-derived CDR1 and CDR2 are SGHTA and FQGNSA. The ends were cut back, 4 bases at V and 0 bases at J, with 24 bases in the middle. CDR3 nucleotides: TGTGCCAGCAGCTCAGCCCGACAGGCTCTTTTCCGTTCTAACTATGGCTACACCTTC. Translating it yields CASSSARQALFRSNYGYTF.